The clone carrying this T cell receptor (beta chain) was detected only a few times. This entry is derived from a study of early T cells in non-severe SARS-CoV-2 infection. Study summary: Chains were unpaired, as sequencing was done on bulk RNA from unsorted whole blood.

Each CDR3 protein is one row after TCRdb ran MiXCR on the 5' RACE reads. The sample lists around 98,000 distinct CDR3 sequences; approximately 10% were seen once. CDR3 size: 15 residues. Germline V CDR1 and CDR2: SGHTA, FQGTGA. Losses at the gene ends were 1 base for V and 2 bases for J; bases not matched to a gene: 4. This TCR was sampled from an adult who was a healthcare worker with PCR-confirmed SARS-CoV-2 infection or an uninfected control (not recorded which). The chain links TRBV7-3 to TRBJ2-7; 8 bases fit TRBD1. The sample was whole blood. In DNA, the CDR3 is TGTGCCAGCAGCTTAATTGACAGGGGAACCTACGAGCAGTACTTC. Translation: CASSLIDRGTYEQYF. The variable domain in full, completed from reference TRBV7-3 and TRBJ2-7, reads GAGVSQTPSNKVTEKGKYVELRCDPISGHTALYWYRQSLGQGPEFLIYFQGTGAADDSGLPNDRFFAVRPEGSVSTLKIQRTERGDSAVYLCASSLIDRGTYEQYFGPGTRLTVT.